This T cell receptor (beta chain) appears in the sequencing data of a study of T cell repertoires in cytomegalovirus infection. Study outcomes and limitations: Ex vivo, HLA-C-restricted CMV-specific TCR beta clonotypes prevailed over the rest of the response.

V was pared by 3 bases and J by 4 bases, with 10 bases of the junction left unmatched. Germline assignment: CDR1 MNHEY and CDR2 SMNVEV (reference sequence). The CDR3 loop spans 17 amino acids. This clonotype was seen at least ten times. No antigen is known for it. TCRdb re-called the reads through MiXCR, storing one row per CDR3 protein. There are approximately 550,000 distinct CDR3 sequences in the sample; 16% occur only once, and about 24% lies in the top ten. The rearrangement uses TRBV27 and TRBJ1-1; TRBD1 aligns across 11 bases. Sequenced sample: CD8+ T cells from PBMCs. This TCR derives from a human donor in good health (CMV status not recorded). Some clones in this sample may be carry-over from other donors' samples. CDR3 coding DNA: TGTGCCAGCAGTTTGGGACTTTTCGGGACAGGGGGCACTGAAGCTTTCTTT. This codes for CASSLGLFGTGGTEAFF.